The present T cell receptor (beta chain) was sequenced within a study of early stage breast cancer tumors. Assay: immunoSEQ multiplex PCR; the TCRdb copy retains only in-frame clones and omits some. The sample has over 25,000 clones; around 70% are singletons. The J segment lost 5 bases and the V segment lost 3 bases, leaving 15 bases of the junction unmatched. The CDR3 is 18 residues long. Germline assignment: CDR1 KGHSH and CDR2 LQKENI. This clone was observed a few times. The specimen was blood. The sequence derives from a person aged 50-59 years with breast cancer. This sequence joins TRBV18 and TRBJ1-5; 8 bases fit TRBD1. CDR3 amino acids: CASSPRRQGLTFDQPQHF. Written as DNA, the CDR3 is TGTGCCAGCTCACCGCGAAGACAGGGGCTAACTTTTGATCAGCCCCAGCATTTT. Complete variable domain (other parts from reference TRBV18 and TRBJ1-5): NAGVMQNPRHLVRRRGQEARLRCSPMKGHSHVYWYRQLPEEGLKFMVYLQKENIIDESGMPKERFSAEFPKEGPSILRIQQVVRGDSAAYFCASSPRRQGLTFDQPQHFGDGTRLSIL.